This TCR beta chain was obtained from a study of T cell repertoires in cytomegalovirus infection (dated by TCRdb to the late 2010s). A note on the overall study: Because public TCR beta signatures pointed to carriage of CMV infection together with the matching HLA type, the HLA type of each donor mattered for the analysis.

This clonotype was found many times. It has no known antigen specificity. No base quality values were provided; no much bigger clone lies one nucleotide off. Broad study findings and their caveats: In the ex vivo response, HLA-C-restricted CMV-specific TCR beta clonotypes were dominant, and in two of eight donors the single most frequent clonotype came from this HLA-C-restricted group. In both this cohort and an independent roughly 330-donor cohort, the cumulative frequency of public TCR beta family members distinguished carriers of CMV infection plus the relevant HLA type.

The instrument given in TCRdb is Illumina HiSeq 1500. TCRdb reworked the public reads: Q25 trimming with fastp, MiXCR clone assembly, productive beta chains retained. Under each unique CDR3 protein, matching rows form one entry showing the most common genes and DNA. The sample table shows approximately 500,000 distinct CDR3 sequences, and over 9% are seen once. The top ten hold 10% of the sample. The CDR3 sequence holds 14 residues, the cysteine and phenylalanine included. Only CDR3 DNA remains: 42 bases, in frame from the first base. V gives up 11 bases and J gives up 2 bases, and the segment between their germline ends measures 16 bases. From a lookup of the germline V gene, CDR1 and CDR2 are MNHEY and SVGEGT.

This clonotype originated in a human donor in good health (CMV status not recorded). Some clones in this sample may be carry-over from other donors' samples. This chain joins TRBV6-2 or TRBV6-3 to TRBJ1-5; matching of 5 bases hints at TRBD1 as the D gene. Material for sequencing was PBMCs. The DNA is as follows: TGTGCCGCTGCTCAAGGGGCCGGCAATCAGCCCCAGCATTTT. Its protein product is CAAAQGAGNQPQHF.